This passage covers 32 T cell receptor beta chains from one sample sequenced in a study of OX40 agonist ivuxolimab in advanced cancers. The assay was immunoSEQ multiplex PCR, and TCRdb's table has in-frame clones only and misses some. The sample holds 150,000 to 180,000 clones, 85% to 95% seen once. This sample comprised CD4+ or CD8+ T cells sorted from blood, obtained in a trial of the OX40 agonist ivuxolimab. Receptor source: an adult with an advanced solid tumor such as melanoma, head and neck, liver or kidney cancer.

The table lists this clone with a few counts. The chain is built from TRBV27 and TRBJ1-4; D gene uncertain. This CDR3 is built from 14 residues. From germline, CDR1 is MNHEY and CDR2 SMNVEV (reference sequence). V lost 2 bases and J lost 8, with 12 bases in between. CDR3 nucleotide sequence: TGTGCCAGCAGTTTAAGGTCACGTCGGGAAAAACTGTTTTTT. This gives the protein CASSLRSRREKLFF. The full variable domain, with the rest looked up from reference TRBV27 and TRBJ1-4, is EAQVTQNPRYLITVTGKKLTVTCSQNMNHEYMSWYRQDPGLGLRQIYYSMNVEVTDKGDVPEGYKVSRKEKRNFPLILESPSPNQTSLYFCASSLRSRREKLFFGSGTQLSVL.

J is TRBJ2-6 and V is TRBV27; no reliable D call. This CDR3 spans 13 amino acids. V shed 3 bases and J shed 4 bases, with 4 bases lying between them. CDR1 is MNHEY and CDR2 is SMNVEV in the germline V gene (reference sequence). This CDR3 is CASSFTGANVLTF. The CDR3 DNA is TGTGCCAGCAGTTTTACCGGGGCCAACGTCCTGACTTTC.

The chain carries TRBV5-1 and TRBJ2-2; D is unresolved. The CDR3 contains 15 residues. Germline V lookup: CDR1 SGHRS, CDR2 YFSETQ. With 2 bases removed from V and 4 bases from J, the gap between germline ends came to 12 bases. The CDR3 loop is CASSLGNQGTGELFF. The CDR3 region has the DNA TGCGCCAGCAGCTTAGGCAATCAAGGCACCGGGGAGCTGTTTTTT.

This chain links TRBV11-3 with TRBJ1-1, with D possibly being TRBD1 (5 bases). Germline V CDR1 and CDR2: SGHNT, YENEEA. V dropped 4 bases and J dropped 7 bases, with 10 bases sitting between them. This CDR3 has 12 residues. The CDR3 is CASSSVGDEAFF. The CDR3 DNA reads TGTGCCAGCAGCTCCGTGGGGGATGAAGCTTTCTTT. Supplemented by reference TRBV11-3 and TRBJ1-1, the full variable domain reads EAGVVQSPRYKIIEKKQPVAFWCNPISGHNTLYWYLQNLGQGPELLIRYENEEAVDDSQLPKDRFSAERLKGVDSTLKIQPAELGDSAVYLCASSSVGDEAFFGQGTRLTVV.

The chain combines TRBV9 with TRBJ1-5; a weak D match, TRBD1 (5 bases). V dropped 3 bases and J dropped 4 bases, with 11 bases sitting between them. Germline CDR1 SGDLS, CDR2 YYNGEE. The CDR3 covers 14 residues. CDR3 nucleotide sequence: TGTGCCAGCAGCGCCCAGGGTGGAAATCAGCCCCAGCATTTT. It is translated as CASSAQGGNQPQHF.

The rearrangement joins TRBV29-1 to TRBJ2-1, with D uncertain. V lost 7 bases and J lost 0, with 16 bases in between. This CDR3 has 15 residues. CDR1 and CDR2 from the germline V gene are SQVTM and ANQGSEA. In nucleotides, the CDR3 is TGCAGCGCCCCGTTAGGTGCCAGCTCCTACAATGAGCAGTTCTTC. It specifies CSAPLGASSYNEQFF.

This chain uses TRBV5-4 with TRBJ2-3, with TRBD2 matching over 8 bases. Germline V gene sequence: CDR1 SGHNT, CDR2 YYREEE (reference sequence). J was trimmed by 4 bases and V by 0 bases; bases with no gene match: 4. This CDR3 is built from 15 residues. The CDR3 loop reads CASSLGGGNSDTQYF. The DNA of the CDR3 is TGTGCCAGCAGCTTGGGCGGGGGGAATTCAGATACGCAGTATTTT. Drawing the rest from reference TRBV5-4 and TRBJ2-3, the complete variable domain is ETGVTQSPTHLIKTRGQQVTLRCSSQSGHNTVSWYQQALGQGPQFIFQYYREEENGRGNFPPRFSGLQFPNYSSELNVNALELDDSALYLCASSLGGGNSDTQYFGPGTRLTVL.

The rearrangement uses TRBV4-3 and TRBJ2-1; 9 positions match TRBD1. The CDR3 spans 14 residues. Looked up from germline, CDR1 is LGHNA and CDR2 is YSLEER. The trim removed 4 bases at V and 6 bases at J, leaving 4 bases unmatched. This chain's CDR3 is CASSLGQGINEQFF. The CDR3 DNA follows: TGCGCCAGCAGCCTCGGACAGGGGATCAATGAGCAGTTCTTC.

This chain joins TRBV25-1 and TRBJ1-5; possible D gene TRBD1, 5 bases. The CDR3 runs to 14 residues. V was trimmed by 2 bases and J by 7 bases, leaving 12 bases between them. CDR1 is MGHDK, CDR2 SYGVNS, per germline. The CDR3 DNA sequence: TGTGCCAGCAGTGAACTAGGGGTAAGGCAGCCCCAGCATTTT. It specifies CASSELGVRQPQHF.

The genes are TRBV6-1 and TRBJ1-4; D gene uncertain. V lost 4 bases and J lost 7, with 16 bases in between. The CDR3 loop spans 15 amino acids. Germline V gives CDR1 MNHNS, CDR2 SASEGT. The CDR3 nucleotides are TGTGCCAGCAGTGCCTATCCCCTCCGGGCTGAAAAACTGTTTTTT. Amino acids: CASSAYPLRAEKLFF.

The CDR3 sequence: CASSETGTSGNTIYF. Written as DNA, the CDR3 is TGCGCCAGCAGTGAGACGGGAACCTCTGGAAACACCATATATTTT. The J gene is TRBJ1-3, the V gene TRBV10-2; no clear D. Per the germline V gene, CDR1 is WSHSY and CDR2 is SAAADI. V lost 2 bases and J lost 0, with 8 bases in between. This CDR3 spans 15 amino acids.

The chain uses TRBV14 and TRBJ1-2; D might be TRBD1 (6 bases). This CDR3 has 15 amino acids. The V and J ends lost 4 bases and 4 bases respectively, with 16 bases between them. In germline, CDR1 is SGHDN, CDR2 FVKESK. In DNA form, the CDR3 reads TGTGCCAGCAGCCGCGGGGGGCTAGGACTCTATGGCTACACCTTC. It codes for CASSRGGLGLYGYTF.

CDR3 coding DNA: TGTGCCAGTAGTATGGCAGGGGCTGTCACTGAAGCTTTCTTT. The encoded protein is CASSMAGAVTEAFF. The chain joins TRBV19 to TRBJ1-1, with TRBD1 as a possible D gene (6 bases). The germline V and J ends were trimmed by 3 bases and 4 bases, with 12 bases remaining between them. The CDR3 is made up of 14 amino acids. Germline V gives CDR1 LNHDA, CDR2 SQIVND (reference sequence).

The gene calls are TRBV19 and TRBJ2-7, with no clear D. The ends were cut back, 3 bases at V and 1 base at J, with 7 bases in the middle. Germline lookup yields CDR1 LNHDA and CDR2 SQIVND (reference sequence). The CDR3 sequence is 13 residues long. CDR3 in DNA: TGTGCCAGTAGTATGTGGGGTTCCTACGAGCAGTACTTC. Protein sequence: CASSMWGSYEQYF.

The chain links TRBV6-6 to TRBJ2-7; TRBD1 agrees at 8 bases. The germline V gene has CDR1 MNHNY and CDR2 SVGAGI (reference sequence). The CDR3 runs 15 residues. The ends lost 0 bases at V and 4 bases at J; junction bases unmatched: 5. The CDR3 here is CASSYSTGALYEQYF. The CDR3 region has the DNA TGTGCCAGCAGTTACTCGACAGGGGCGTTGTACGAGCAGTACTTC.

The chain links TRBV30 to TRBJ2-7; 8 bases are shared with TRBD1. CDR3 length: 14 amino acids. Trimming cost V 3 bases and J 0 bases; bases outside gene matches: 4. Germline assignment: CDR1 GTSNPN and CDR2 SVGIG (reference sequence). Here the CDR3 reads CAWRRTGTSYEQYF. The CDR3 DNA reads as TGTGCCTGGAGGCGGACAGGGACCTCCTACGAGCAGTACTTC.

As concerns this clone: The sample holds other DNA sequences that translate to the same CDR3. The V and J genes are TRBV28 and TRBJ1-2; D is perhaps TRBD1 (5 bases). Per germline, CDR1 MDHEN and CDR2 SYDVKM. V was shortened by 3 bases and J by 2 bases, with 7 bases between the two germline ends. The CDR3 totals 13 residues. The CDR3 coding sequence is TGTGCCAGCAGTTTGCAGGGCAACTATGGCTACACCTTC. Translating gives CASSLQGNYGYTF.

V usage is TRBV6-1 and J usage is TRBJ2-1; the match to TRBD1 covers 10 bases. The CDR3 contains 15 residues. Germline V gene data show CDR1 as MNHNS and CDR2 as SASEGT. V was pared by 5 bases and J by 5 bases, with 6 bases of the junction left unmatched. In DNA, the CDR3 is TGTGCCAGCAGTACCGGGACAGGGGCAAACAATGAGCAGTTCTTC. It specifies CASSTGTGANNEQFF.

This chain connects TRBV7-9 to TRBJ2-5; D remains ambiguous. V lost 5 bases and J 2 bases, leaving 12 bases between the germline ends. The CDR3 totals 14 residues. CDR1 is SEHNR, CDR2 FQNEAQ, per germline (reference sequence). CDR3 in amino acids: CASSPSDGQETQYF. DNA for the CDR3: TGTGCCAGCAGCCCTTCGGACGGACAAGAGACCCAGTACTTC.

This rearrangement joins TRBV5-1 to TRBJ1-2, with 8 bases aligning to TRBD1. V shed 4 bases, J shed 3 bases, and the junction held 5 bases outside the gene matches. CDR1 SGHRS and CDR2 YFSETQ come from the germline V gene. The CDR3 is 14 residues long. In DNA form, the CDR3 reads TGCGCCAGCAGCCCACGGGACAGGTACTATGGCTACACCTTC. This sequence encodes CASSPRDRYYGYTF.

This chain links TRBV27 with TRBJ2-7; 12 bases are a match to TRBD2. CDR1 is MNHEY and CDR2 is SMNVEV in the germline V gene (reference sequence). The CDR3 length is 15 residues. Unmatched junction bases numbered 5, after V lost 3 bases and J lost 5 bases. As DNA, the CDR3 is TGTGCCAGCAGTTTGGAGACTAGCGGGAGACACGAGCAGTACTTC. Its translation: CASSLETSGRHEQYF.

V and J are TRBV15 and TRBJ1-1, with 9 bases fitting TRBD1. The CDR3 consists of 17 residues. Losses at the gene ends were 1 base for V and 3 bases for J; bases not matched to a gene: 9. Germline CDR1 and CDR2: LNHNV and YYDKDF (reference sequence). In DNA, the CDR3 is TGTGCCACCAGCAGAGCGGGACAGGGCTGGAGGGACACTGAAGCTTTCTTT. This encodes CATSRAGQGWRDTEAFF.

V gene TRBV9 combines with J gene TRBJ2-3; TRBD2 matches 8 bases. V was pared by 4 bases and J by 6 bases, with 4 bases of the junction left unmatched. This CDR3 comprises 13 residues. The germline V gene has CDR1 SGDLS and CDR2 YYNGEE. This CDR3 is CASSLRLADTQYF. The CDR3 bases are TGTGCCAGCAGCTTAAGACTAGCGGATACGCAGTATTTT.

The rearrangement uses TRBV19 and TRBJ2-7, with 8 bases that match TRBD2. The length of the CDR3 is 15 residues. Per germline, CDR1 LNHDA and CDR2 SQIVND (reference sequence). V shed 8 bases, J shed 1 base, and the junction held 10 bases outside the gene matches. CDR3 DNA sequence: TGTGCCAGTTCAATAGCGGGACTGGTTTCCTACGAGCAGTACTTC. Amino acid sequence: CASSIAGLVSYEQYF. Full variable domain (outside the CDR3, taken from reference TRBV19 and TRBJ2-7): DGGITQSPKYLFRKEGQNVTLSCEQNLNHDAMYWYRQDPGQGLRLIYYSQIVNDFQKGDIAEGYSVSREKKESFPLTVTSAQKNPTAFYLCASSIAGLVSYEQYFGPGTRLTVT.

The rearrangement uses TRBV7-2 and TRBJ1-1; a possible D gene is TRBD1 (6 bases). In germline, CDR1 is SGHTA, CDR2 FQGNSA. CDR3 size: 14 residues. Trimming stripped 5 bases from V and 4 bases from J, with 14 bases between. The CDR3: CASSPQQGSTEAFF. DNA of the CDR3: TGTGCCAGCAGCCCACAACAGGGATCCACTGAAGCTTTCTTT.

Here the CDR3 reads CASSTLAGPQFF. CDR3 coding DNA: TGTGCCAGCAGCACCCTAGCGGGGCCACAGTTCTTC. This rearrangement joins TRBV5-4 to TRBJ2-1, with TRBD2 matching over 9 bases. The germline V gene has CDR1 SGHNT and CDR2 YYREEE (reference sequence). CDR3 size: 12 residues. Trimming cost V 4 bases and J 13 bases; bases outside gene matches: 6.

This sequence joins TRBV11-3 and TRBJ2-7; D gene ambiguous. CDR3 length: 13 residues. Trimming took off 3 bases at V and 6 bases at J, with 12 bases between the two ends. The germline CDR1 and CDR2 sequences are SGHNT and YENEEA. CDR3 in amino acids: CASSFRYTSEQYF. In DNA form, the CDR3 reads TGTGCCAGCAGCTTCCGGTACACCTCCGAGCAGTACTTC.

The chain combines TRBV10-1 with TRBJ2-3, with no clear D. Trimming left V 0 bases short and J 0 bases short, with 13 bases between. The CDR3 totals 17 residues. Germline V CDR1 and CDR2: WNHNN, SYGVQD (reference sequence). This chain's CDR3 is CASSESSRAASTDTQYF. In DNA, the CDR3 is TGCGCCAGCAGTGAGTCGAGTCGGGCTGCTAGCACAGATACGCAGTATTTT.

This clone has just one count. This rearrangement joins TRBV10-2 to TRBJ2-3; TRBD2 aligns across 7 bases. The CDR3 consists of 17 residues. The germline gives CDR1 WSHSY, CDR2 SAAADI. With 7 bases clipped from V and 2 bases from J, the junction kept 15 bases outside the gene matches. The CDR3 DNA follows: TGCGCCAGCATTAAAGGTTTGGCAAGCGGGGACACAGATACGCAGTATTTT. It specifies CASIKGLASGDTDTQYF.

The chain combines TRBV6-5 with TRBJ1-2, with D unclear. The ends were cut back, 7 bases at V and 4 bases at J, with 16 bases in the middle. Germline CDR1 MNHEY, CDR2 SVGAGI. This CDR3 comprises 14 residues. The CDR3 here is CASTPEVGRYGYTF. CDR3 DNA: TGTGCCAGCACCCCAGAGGTCGGACGCTATGGCTACACCTTC.

The CDR3 reads CASRQGPPRYEQYF. The CDR3 DNA is TGTGCCAGCAGACAAGGGCCCCCCCGGTACGAGCAGTACTTC. This rearrangement joins TRBV6-6 to TRBJ2-7; D gene ambiguous. The CDR3 consists of 14 residues. The V end lost 6 bases, the J end lost 4 bases, and 16 bases lay between the germline ends. Germline loops: CDR1 MNHNY, CDR2 SVGAGI (reference sequence).

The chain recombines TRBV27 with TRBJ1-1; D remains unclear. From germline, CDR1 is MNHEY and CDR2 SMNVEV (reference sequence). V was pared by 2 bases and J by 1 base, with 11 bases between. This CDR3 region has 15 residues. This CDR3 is CASSLEGKQNTEAFF. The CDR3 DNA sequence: TGTGCCAGCAGTTTAGAGGGCAAACAGAACACTGAAGCTTTCTTT.